The 12 T cell receptor beta chains listed next were all sequenced from one sample in a study of cytomegalovirus exposure and HLA in healthy donors. Vbeta (60) and Jbeta (13) primers were used in the PCR. Sequenced by immunoSEQ multiplex PCR; TCRdb stores in-frame clones only, minus some. The data show hundreds of thousands of clones, approximately 84% seen once. The source material was PBMCs. The receptors were gathered from a woman in her 40s in good health and CMV-seronegative.

V gene TRBV6-5 combines with J gene TRBJ1-1; tentative D call: TRBD1 (6 bases). Germline V lookup: CDR1 MNHEY, CDR2 SVGAGI. This CDR3 contains 15 residues. Trimming stripped 2 bases from V and 3 bases from J, with 13 bases between. The DNA of the CDR3 is TGTGCCAGCAGTTACGACGTACAGGGCTACACTGAAGCTTTCTTT. It yields the protein CASSYDVQGYTEAFF.

This rearrangement joins TRBV14 to TRBJ2-5; 10 nucleotides line up with TRBD1. Per germline, CDR1 SGHDN and CDR2 FVKESK. The CDR3 runs 17 residues. V gave up 1 base and J gave up 2 bases; unmatched junction bases: 7. The CDR3 region has the DNA TGTGCCAGCAGCCAAGTTACGACAGGGGGCCTACAAGAGACCCAGTACTTC. It codes for CASSQVTTGGLQETQYF.

The CDR3 nucleotides are TGTGCCAGCGGGAAGAGGGTCGGTGATAATTCACCCCTCCACTTT. This gives the protein CASGKRVGDNSPLHF. The chain is built from TRBV28 and TRBJ1-6; D not certain. The CDR3 consists of 15 residues. Germline lookup yields CDR1 MDHEN and CDR2 SYDVKM. The V end was cut by 8 bases, the J end by 5 bases, with 16 bases between.

This clone was counted once. The chain combines TRBV5-1 with TRBJ2-3; perhaps TRBD2 as D (6 bases). Germline lookup yields CDR1 SGHRS and CDR2 YFSETQ. Trimming stripped 0 bases from V and 5 bases from J, with 13 bases between. The CDR3 totals 15 residues. The CDR3 coding sequence is TGCGCCAGCAGCTTGGGAACCCTAGCGTTAGATACGCAGTATTTT. Its protein is CASSLGTLALDTQYF.

The V gene is TRBV11-2, the J gene TRBJ1-1; the D gene is possibly TRBD1 (6 bases). V was trimmed by 1 base and J by 7 bases, leaving 10 bases between them. CDR1 and CDR2 from the germline V gene are SGHAT and FQNNGV. The CDR3 spans 13 residues. The CDR3 here is CASSLVGTIEAFF. Written as DNA, the CDR3 is TGTGCCAGCAGCTTAGTTGGGACAATTGAAGCTTTCTTT.

The chain recombines TRBV2 with TRBJ1-1; weak D call: TRBD1 (6 bases). The germline V gene has CDR1 SNHLY and CDR2 FYNNEI. This CDR3 contains 13 residues. V shed 6 bases and J shed 4 bases, with 12 bases lying between them. The CDR3 DNA reads as TGTGCCAGCAGGAACAGGGTGGCCACTGAAGCTTTCTTT. As protein: CASRNRVATEAFF.

This rearrangement joins TRBV27 to TRBJ2-7, with D maybe TRBD2 (6 bases). CDR1 is MNHEY and CDR2 is SMNVEV in the germline V gene (reference sequence). Trimming stripped 11 bases from V and 0 bases from J, with 14 bases between. The CDR3 sequence is 13 residues long. Written as DNA, the CDR3 is TGTGCCTCCCGGGACTTGAGCTCCTACGAGCAGTACTTC. This sequence encodes CASRDLSSYEQYF.

The chain links TRBV2 to TRBJ1-5, with D unresolved. This CDR3 region has 12 residues. Germline assignment: CDR1 SNHLY and CDR2 FYNNEI. V was clipped by 6 bases and J by 2 bases, with 5 bases between them. The CDR3 DNA is TGTGCCAGCAGCTATGGCAATCAGCCCCAGCATTTT. This translates into CASSYGNQPQHF.

DNA of the CDR3: TGTGCCAGCAGCGCCCACTCGGCAGGGGGAAACTATGGCTACACCTTC. This gives the protein CASSAHSAGGNYGYTF. This chain uses TRBV9 with TRBJ1-2, with 7 bases lining up with TRBD1. J was trimmed by 2 bases and V by 3 bases; bases with no gene match: 10. The CDR3 contains 16 residues. The germline V gene has CDR1 SGDLS and CDR2 YYNGEE.

The chain combines TRBV9 with TRBJ2-2; D is unclear. V lost 0 bases, J lost 3 bases, and 6 bases lay in between. This CDR3 is 14 amino acids long. Germline V gene sequence: CDR1 SGDLS, CDR2 YYNGEE. This chain's CDR3 is CASSVASDTGELFF. CDR3 DNA: TGTGCCAGCAGCGTAGCGTCCGACACCGGGGAGCTGTTTTTT.

V usage is TRBV6-5 and J usage is TRBJ2-5, with 10 bases lining up with TRBD2. The V gene's germline CDR1 is MNHEY and CDR2 SVGAGI. CDR3 length equals 16 residues. The trim removed 4 bases at V and 2 bases at J, leaving 7 bases unmatched. The CDR3 sequence: CASSSIAGGGQETQYF. The DNA of the CDR3 is TGTGCCAGCAGTTCTATAGCGGGGGGAGGACAAGAGACCCAGTACTTC.

The CDR3, as DNA: TGTGCCACCAGCCCGGGGGAGGGTAGTGGCTATGGCTACACCTTC. It specifies CATSPGEGSGYGYTF. V usage is TRBV15 and J usage is TRBJ1-2, with a tentative D call TRBD1 (5 bases). Germline CDR1 reads LNHNV; CDR2 reads YYDKDF (reference sequence). With 5 bases removed from V and 4 bases from J, the gap between germline ends came to 17 bases. This CDR3 region has 15 residues.